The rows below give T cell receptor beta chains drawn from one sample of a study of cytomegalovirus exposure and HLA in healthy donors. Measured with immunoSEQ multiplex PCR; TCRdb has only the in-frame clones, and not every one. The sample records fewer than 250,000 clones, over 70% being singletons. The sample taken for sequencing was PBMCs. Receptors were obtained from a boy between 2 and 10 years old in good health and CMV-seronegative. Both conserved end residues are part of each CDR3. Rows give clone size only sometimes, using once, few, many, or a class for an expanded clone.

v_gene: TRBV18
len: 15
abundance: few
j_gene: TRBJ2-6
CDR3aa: CASSLGTAGANVLTF

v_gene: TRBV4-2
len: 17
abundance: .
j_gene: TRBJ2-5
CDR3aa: CASSQYTSGGREETQYF

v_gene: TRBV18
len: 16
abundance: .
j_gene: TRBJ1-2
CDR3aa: CASSQLGTGPNYGYTF

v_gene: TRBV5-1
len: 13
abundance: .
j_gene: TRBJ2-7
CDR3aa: CASSSANSYEQYF

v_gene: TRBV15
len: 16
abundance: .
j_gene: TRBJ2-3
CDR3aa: CATSRPGLAETDTQYF

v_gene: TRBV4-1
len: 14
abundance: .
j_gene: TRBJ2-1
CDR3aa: CASNPGVAYNEQFF

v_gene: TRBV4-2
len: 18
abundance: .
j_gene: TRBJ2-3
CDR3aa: CASRKAASGSPSTDTQYF

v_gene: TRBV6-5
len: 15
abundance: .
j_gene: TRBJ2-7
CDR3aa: CASGGTSGRAGEQYF

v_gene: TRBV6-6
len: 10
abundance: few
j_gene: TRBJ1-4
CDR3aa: CASEGEKLFF

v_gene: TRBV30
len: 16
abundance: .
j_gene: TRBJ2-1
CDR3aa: CAWSVGGLAGVHEQFF

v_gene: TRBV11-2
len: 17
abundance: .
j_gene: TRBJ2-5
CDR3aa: CASSPASVREPKGTQYF

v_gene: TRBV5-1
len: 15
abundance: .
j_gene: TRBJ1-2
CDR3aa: CASSPRQTVNYGYTF

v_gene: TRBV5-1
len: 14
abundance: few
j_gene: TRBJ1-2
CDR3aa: CASSLAQQQGGYTF

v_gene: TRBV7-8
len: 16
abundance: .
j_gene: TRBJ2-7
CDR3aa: CASSYQMGALTYEQYF

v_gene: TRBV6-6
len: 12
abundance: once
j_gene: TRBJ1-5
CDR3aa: CASSSLAVPQHF

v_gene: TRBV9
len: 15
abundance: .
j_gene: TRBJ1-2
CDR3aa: CASSAGQQLNYGYTF

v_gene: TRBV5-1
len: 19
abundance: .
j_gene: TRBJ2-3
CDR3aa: CASSLKRTSGGVDTDTQYF

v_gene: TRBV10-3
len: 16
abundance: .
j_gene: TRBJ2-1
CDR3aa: CAISSGGASLGNEQFF

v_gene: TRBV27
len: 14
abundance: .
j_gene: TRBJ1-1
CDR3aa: CASKKDRGNTEAFF

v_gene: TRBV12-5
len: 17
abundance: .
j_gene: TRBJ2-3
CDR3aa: CASGLGLAGGHTDTQYF

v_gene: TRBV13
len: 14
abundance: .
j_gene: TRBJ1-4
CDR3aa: CASSLAAANEKLFF

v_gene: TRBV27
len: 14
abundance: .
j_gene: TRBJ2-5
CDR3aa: CASSLGTGLRTQYF

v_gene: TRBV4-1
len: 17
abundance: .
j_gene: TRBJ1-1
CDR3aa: CASSPSFHQGANTEAFF

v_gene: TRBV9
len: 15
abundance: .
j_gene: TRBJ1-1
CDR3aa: CASSLPSAGGFLAFF

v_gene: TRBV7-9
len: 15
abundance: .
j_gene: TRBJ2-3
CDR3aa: CASSWGQGSTDTQYF

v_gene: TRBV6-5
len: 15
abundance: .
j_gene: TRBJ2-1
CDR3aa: CASSTRDRASDEQFF

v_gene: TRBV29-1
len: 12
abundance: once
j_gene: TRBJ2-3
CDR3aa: CGLGGRADTQYF

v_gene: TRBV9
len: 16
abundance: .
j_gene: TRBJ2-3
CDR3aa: CASSLNLRQGENTQYF

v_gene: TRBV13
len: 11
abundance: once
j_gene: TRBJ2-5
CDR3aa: CASGGGKTQYF

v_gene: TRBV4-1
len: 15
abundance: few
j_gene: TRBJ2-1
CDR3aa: CASSSPGQGSNEQFF

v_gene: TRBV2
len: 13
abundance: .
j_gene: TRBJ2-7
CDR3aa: CASSRTGFNEQYF

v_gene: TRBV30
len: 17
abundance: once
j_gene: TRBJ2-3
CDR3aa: CAWSALRTSGRSDTQYF

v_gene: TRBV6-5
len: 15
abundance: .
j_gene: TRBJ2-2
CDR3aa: CASSRDRLNTGELFF

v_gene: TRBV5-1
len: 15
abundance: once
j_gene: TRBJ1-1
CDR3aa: CASSLHGGRNTEAFF

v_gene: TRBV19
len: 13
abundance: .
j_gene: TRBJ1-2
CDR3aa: CASRQGVGYGYTF

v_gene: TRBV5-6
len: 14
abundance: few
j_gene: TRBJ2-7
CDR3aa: CASSLFGQGYEQYF

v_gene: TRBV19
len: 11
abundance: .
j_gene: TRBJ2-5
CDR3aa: CASRRGETQYF

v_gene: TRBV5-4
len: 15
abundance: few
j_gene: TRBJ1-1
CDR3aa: CASSRSGKMNTEAFF

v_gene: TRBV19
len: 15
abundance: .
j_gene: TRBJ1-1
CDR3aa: CASSALTGLSTEAFF

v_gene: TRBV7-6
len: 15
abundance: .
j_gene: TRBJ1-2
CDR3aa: CASSLSDSPNYGYTF

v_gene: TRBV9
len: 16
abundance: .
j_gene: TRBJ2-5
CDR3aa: CASSVGLQRGEETQYF

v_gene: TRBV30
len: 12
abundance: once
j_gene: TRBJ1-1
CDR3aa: CARTAGKTEAFF